This T cell receptor (beta chain) was captured in a study of T cells expressing NK-cell markers. About the research overall: The TCR beta repertoires originated in sorted CD3+CD56+NKG2C+, CD3+CD56+NKG2C- and CD3+CD56-NKG2C+ T cells. The authors sequenced eight donors, of whom seven were HCMV-seropositive and one was seronegative. Study-wide points: In a few donors, these clonotypes also led the CD3+CD56-NKG2C+ fraction.

Note on this clonotype: The antigen is undetermined.

From the 5' RACE reads, TCRdb lists one entry per CDR3 protein and no DNA. In total, the table holds some 150,000 distinct CDR3 sequences. The specimen sequenced was blood T cells: a sorted CD56 or NKG2C T cell subset, CD4+ or CD8+ T cells, or bulk PBMC T cells (not recorded which). The receptor was isolated from a woman in her 50s in good health.

The CDR3 is CASSLGTWGYNEQFF. V is TRBV12-3 or TRBV12-4 and J is TRBJ2-1. CDR3 length: 15 residues.